A selection of T cell receptor beta chains follows, all from one sample in a study of T cell responses to AZD1222 COVID-19 vaccine. Sequencing was performed with immunoSEQ multiplex PCR; in TCRdb, only in-frame clones are kept and a portion is missing. The sample contains about 31,000 clones, 88% of which appear only once. The sequencing used peripheral blood, collected 28 days after the second AZD1222 dose. The receptors here all came from an adult who received the AZD1222 COVID-19 vaccine. Both conserved end residues are part of each CDR3. A D gene is named only where the DNA matches it firmly. Size is omitted from some rows. Given values are once, few, many or a class for expanded clones.

J gene: TRBJ2-7
clone size: .
CDR3 length: 14
V gene: TRBV5-1
D gene: .
CDR3 DNA: TGCGCCAGCAGGCCACAGACCTCCTCCTACGAGCAGTACTTC
CDR3 protein: CASRPQTSSYEQYF

J gene: TRBJ2-7
clone size: .
CDR3 length: 14
V gene: TRBV5-1
D gene: TRBD1
CDR3 DNA: TGCGCCAGCAGCTCGACAGGGAGCTCCTACGAGCAGTACTTC
CDR3 protein: CASSSTGSSYEQYF

J gene: TRBJ1-4
clone size: .
CDR3 length: 15
V gene: TRBV5-8
D gene: TRBD1
CDR3 DNA: TGTGCCAGCAGCAGCGGGGACAGGGGCCATGAAAAACTGTTTTTT
CDR3 protein: CASSSGDRGHEKLFF

J gene: TRBJ2-5
clone size: once
CDR3 length: 12
V gene: TRBV11-3
D gene: .
CDR3 DNA: TGTGCCAGCAGCTTTTCCCAAGAGACCCAGTACTTC
CDR3 protein: CASSFSQETQYF

J gene: TRBJ1-5
clone size: .
CDR3 length: 14
V gene: TRBV10-3
D gene: .
CDR3 DNA: TGTGCCATCAGGGATGACAGCTCAAATCAGCCCCAGCATTTT
CDR3 protein: CAIRDDSSNQPQHF

J gene: TRBJ1-1
clone size: .
CDR3 length: 13
V gene: TRBV6-5
D gene: .
CDR3 DNA: TGTGCCAGCAGGTCAAGGATGAACACTGAAGCTTTCTTT
CDR3 protein: CASRSRMNTEAFF

J gene: TRBJ1-3
clone size: .
CDR3 length: 15
V gene: TRBV7-9
D gene: TRBD1
CDR3 DNA: TGTGCCAGCAGGAACCCAGGGGGGGCTGGAAACACCATATATTTT
CDR3 protein: CASRNPGGAGNTIYF

J gene: TRBJ2-5
clone size: .
CDR3 length: 13
V gene: TRBV18
D gene: .
CDR3 DNA: TGTGCCAGCTCACCACGGAGGGAAGAGACCCAGTACTTC
CDR3 protein: CASSPRREETQYF

J gene: TRBJ1-5
clone size: few
CDR3 length: 15
V gene: TRBV19
D gene: .
CDR3 DNA: TGTGCCAGTAGTTGGGGCCAGGAATTCAATCAGCCCCAGCATTTT
CDR3 protein: CASSWGQEFNQPQHF

J gene: TRBJ2-1
clone size: once
CDR3 length: 12
V gene: TRBV12-3/TRBV12-4
D gene: TRBD2
CDR3 DNA: TGTGCCAGCAGTTTTTCGGGGGGAGAGCAGTTCTTC
CDR3 protein: CASSFSGGEQFF

J gene: TRBJ1-2
clone size: few
CDR3 length: 12
V gene: TRBV19
D gene: .
CDR3 DNA: TGTGCCAGTTCAGACAGGCTGGGTGGCTACACCTTC
CDR3 protein: CASSDRLGGYTF

J gene: TRBJ2-7
clone size: .
CDR3 length: 14
V gene: TRBV7-3
D gene: .
CDR3 DNA: TGTGCCAGCAGAATCGAGAAGCCGGTCCACGAGCAGTACTTC
CDR3 protein: CASRIEKPVHEQYF

J gene: TRBJ2-7
clone size: .
CDR3 length: 12
V gene: TRBV6-5
D gene: .
CDR3 DNA: TGTGCCAGCAGACCCTGGAGGGGCGAGCAGTACTTC
CDR3 protein: CASRPWRGEQYF

J gene: TRBJ2-3
clone size: .
CDR3 length: 14
V gene: TRBV6-6
D gene: TRBD2
CDR3 DNA: TGTGCCAGCAGCCGCGGGGGGAACACAGATACGCAGTATTTT
CDR3 protein: CASSRGGNTDTQYF

J gene: TRBJ1-2
clone size: .
CDR3 length: 10
V gene: TRBV6-5
D gene: .
CDR3 DNA: TGTGCCAGCAGCCAATTTTACTACACCTTC
CDR3 protein: CASSQFYYTF

J gene: TRBJ2-7
clone size: .
CDR3 length: 12
V gene: TRBV6-6
D gene: .
CDR3 DNA: TGTGCCAGTTCCGGGTCCACCTACGAGCAGTACTTC
CDR3 protein: CASSGSTYEQYF

J gene: TRBJ1-5
clone size: .
CDR3 length: 16
V gene: TRBV6-6
D gene: TRBD1
CDR3 DNA: TGTGCCAGCAGTTACTCGAGGACAGGAGCCTCGTGGCCCCAGCATTTT
CDR3 protein: CASSYSRTGASWPQHF

J gene: TRBJ2-5
clone size: .
CDR3 length: 19
V gene: TRBV4-3
D gene: TRBD2
CDR3 DNA: TGCGCCAGCAGCGCCCTAGCGGGGGCCACGGGGGGGCCGTCAGAGACCCAGTACTTC
CDR3 protein: CASSALAGATGGPSETQYF

J gene: TRBJ1-3
clone size: .
CDR3 length: 13
V gene: TRBV7-9
D gene: .
CDR3 DNA: TGTGCCAGCAGATTGGGGGAAGGAAACACCATATATTTT
CDR3 protein: CASRLGEGNTIYF

J gene: TRBJ2-2
clone size: .
CDR3 length: 13
V gene: TRBV19
D gene: .
CDR3 DNA: TGTGCCAGTCAAAGGTCGAACACCGGGGAGCTGTTTTTT
CDR3 protein: CASQRSNTGELFF

J gene: TRBJ2-1
clone size: .
CDR3 length: 16
V gene: TRBV7-2
D gene: TRBD2
CDR3 DNA: TGTGCCAGCAGCTTACGAGGACTAGGGAATTACAATGAGCAGTTCTTC
CDR3 protein: CASSLRGLGNYNEQFF

J gene: TRBJ1-2
clone size: .
CDR3 length: 16
V gene: TRBV5-6
D gene: .
CDR3 DNA: TGTGCCAGCAGCTTGTTGTCCCAGGGCATTAACTATGGCTACACCTTC
CDR3 protein: CASSLLSQGINYGYTF

J gene: TRBJ1-5
clone size: few
CDR3 length: 14
V gene: TRBV7-2
D gene: .
CDR3 DNA: TGTGCCAGCACCCCTCGGGGCGACAATCAGCCCCAGCATTTT
CDR3 protein: CASTPRGDNQPQHF

J gene: TRBJ1-4
clone size: few
CDR3 length: 15
V gene: TRBV6-5
D gene: .
CDR3 DNA: TGTGCCAGCAGTTCGCGGACGGGGGATAATGAAAAACTGTTTTTT
CDR3 protein: CASSSRTGDNEKLFF

J gene: TRBJ1-5
clone size: .
CDR3 length: 15
V gene: TRBV4-1
D gene: TRBD1
CDR3 DNA: TGCGCCAGCAGCCAGGCCGACAGGGTCAATCAGCCCCAGCATTTT
CDR3 protein: CASSQADRVNQPQHF

J gene: TRBJ1-2
clone size: .
CDR3 length: 12
V gene: TRBV6-4
D gene: .
CDR3 DNA: TGTGCCAGCAATTCGCCGGGCTATGGCTACACCTTC
CDR3 protein: CASNSPGYGYTF

J gene: TRBJ2-5
clone size: once
CDR3 length: 14
V gene: TRBV6-1
D gene: .
CDR3 DNA: TGTGCCAGCAGTGAAGTGGCTAGTGGTGAGACCCAGTACTTC
CDR3 protein: CASSEVASGETQYF